Each of the 14 T cell receptor beta chains below was sequenced from the same sample in a study of blood T cells in healthy people across ages. A second PCR of about 7 to 11 cycles used a sample-barcoded 5' primer and a J-beta primer mix. In TCRdb, the 5' RACE reads were re-called with MiXCR into one record per CDR3 protein. There are about 1.6 million distinct CDR3 sequences in the sample; around 36% occur only once, and around 11% lies in the top ten. Material for sequencing was blood. These receptor sequences come from a young woman in good health.

This clonotype was detected only a few times. V usage is TRBV20-1 and J usage is TRBJ2-7, with TRBD2 as a possible D gene (5 bases). The CDR3 spans 16 residues. Deletions cut 0 bases from V and 3 bases from J, with 18 bases between. Germline V gene lookup returns CDR1 DFQATT and CDR2 SNEGSKA (reference sequence). In DNA form, the CDR3 reads TGCAGTGCTAGAGATCTTCGGGGAAGCGGTCGCTACGAGCAGTACTTC. Translated, it gives CSARDLRGSGRYEQYF.

Note on this clonotype: This sequence may be a read error, since a much larger clone differs from it by one base. The gene calls are TRBV29-1 and TRBJ2-1; D remains ambiguous. The CDR3 sequence is 12 residues long. Germline V gives CDR1 SQVTM, CDR2 ANQGSEA. V was trimmed by 7 bases and J by 9 bases, leaving 16 bases between them. Here the CDR3 reads CSATGPVGEQFF. CDR3 sequence (DNA): TGCAGCGCTACCGGACCAGTAGGTGAGCAGTTCTTC.

There are a few counts of this clonotype. V and J are TRBV20-1 and TRBJ2-1, with D unclear. Per germline, CDR1 DFQATT and CDR2 SNEGSKA (reference sequence). This CDR3 has 12 residues. The CDR3: CRIFGRNNEQFF. In DNA form, the CDR3 reads TGCAGAATATTCGGGCGAAACAATGAGCAGTTCTTC.

In its sample, this clonotype was seen once. This chain connects TRBV2 to TRBJ2-7, with D maybe TRBD1 (5 bases). The length of the CDR3 is 12 residues. Trimming shortened V by 7 bases and J by 2 bases, and 9 bases separated the two germline ends. CDR1 is SNHLY, CDR2 FYNNEI, per germline. Written as DNA, the CDR3 is TGTGCCAGCAACCGACAGACCTACGAGCAGTACTTC. Protein sequence: CASNRQTYEQYF.

As to this clonotype: At one of its ends the junction is not consistent with the germline gene, which may arise from a read error. The rearrangement uses TRBV10-3 and TRBJ2-1; D is undetermined. The CDR3 loop spans 16 amino acids. Germline V lookup: CDR1 ENHRY, CDR2 SYGVKD. The CDR3 nucleotides are TGTGTCATCAGTGAGTCTCACTCCGCCTCCTACAATGAGCAGTTCTTC. This gives the protein CVISESHSASYNEQFF.

This rearrangement joins TRBV18 to TRBJ2-4, with a weak D call TRBD1 (5 bases). The length of the CDR3 is 16 residues. CDR1 and CDR2 (germline): KGHSH, LQKENI. Trimming pared 8 bases from V and 0 bases from J, leaving 17 bases between. The CDR3 is CASRPPQGLAKNIQYF. CDR3 DNA sequence: TGTGCCAGCCGGCCGCCGCAGGGTCTAGCCAAAAACATTCAGTACTTC.

The chain joins TRBV7-3 to TRBJ2-5; possibly TRBD2 for D (6 bases). The CDR3 is 15 residues long. Germline V gene data show CDR1 as SGHTA and CDR2 as FQGTGA. V was clipped by 5 bases and J by 2 bases, with 15 bases between them. This chain's CDR3 is CASSHGRGPQETQYF. Here the CDR3 DNA reads TGTGCCAGCAGCCACGGGCGGGGCCCGCAAGAGACCCAGTACTTC.

Remarks on this clonotype: A much more abundant neighbour one base away suggests this may be a read error. The genes are TRBV20-1 and TRBJ2-7; D is perhaps TRBD1 or TRBD2 (5 bases each). CDR3 length: 16 amino acids. CDR1 is DFQATT and CDR2 is SNEGSKA in the germline V gene (reference sequence). The V end lost 3 bases, the J end lost 5 bases, and 23 bases lay between the germline ends. CDR3 region: CSASMELRGMIHEQYF. The CDR3 region has the DNA TGCAGTGCTAGTATGGAATTGAGGGGAATGATACACGAGCAGTACTTC.

The chain carries TRBV7-8 and TRBJ1-2, with D unresolved. Germline CDR1 reads SGHVS; CDR2 reads FQNEAQ. There are 13 residues in the CDR3. Trimming removed 5 bases from V and 8 bases from J, with 15 bases in between. CDR3 nucleotide sequence: TGTGCCAGCAGCGGTTGGGGAGAAGACGGCTACACCTTC. Its translation is CASSGWGEDGYTF.

The chain has TRBV10-3 and TRBJ2-3, with 7 bases fitting TRBD2. Germline lookup yields CDR1 ENHRY and CDR2 SYGVKD. After removal of 5 bases from V and 1 base from J, the junction contained 6 bases not matched to a gene. This CDR3 comprises 15 residues. CDR3 bases: TGTGCCATCAGTCTGGGGGGGGACGGCACAGATACGCAGTATTTT. This translates into CAISLGGDGTDTQYF.

This clonotype was seen at least ten times. The chain employs TRBV29-1 and TRBJ2-5, with D possibly matching TRBD2 (7 bases). The CDR3 totals 16 residues. Trimming shortened V by 0 bases and J by 3 bases, and 17 bases separated the two germline ends. CDR1 and CDR2 from the germline V gene are SQVTM and ANQGSEA. The chain's CDR3 is CSVEDFAGAEEETQYF. CDR3 bases: TGCAGCGTTGAAGATTTTGCGGGGGCGGAGGAAGAGACCCAGTACTTC.

The rearrangement joins TRBV7-2 to TRBJ2-1; no definite D call. The V end was cut by 3 bases, the J end by 2 bases, with 14 bases between. This CDR3 has 16 amino acids. Germline loops: CDR1 SGHTA, CDR2 FQGNSA. The chain's CDR3 is CASSFTRNPAYNEQFF. CDR3 DNA sequence: TGTGCCAGCAGCTTTACGAGAAACCCTGCCTACAATGAGCAGTTCTTC. Full variable domain (rest looked up from reference TRBV7-2 and TRBJ2-1): GAGVSQSPSNKVTEKGKDVELRCDPISGHTALYWYRQSLGQGLEFLIYFQGNSAPDKSGLPSDRFSAERTGGSVSTLTIQRTQQEDSAVYLCASSFTRNPAYNEQFFGPGTRLTVL.

This chain connects TRBV4-1 to TRBJ1-4; the D gene is possibly TRBD1 (5 bases). With 3 bases removed from V and 7 bases from J, the gap between germline ends came to 18 bases. CDR1 and CDR2 from the germline V gene are MGHRA and YSYEKL. The CDR3 runs 16 residues. CDR3 residues: CASSQDERGVSEKLFF. CDR3 DNA sequence: TGCGCCAGCAGCCAGGATGAAAGGGGCGTAAGTGAAAAACTGTTTTTT.

The rearrangement links TRBV12-3 or TRBV12-4 to TRBJ1-1; no reliable D call. The CDR3 covers 13 residues. V lost 7 bases and J 1 base, leaving 10 bases between the germline ends. CDR3 sequence reads: CASTSVWNTEAFF. The DNA of the CDR3 is TGTGCCAGCACCTCAGTTTGGAACACTGAAGCTTTCTTT.